These 5 T cell receptor beta chains were all obtained from the same sample, sequenced in a study of blood T cells in healthy people across ages. The use of a sample-barcoded 5' primer and a J-beta primer mix characterized a second PCR of about 7 to 12 cycles. TCRdb reprocessed the 5' RACE reads via MiXCR and lists one record per CDR3 protein. Seen here are approximately 1,700,000 distinct CDR3 sequences, roughly 43% observed once, and the top ten hold about 21%. The specimen sequenced was blood. The receptors come from a human donor in good health.

Worth noting for this clonotype: The junction differs from germline at one of its ends, possibly a read error. The chain couples TRBV7-9 to TRBJ1-1; D unresolved. The CDR3 covers 13 residues. The germline CDR1 and CDR2 sequences are SEHNR and FQNEAQ (reference sequence). CDR3 sequence reads: CASNLYVNTEAFF. CDR3 DNA: TGTGCCAGCAACTTATACGTGAACACTGAAGCTTTCTTT.

This chain connects TRBV5-1 to TRBJ2-7, with 9 nucleotides matching TRBD1. The CDR3 extends over 15 amino acids. Germline CDR1 is SGHRS and CDR2 is YFSETQ. V shed 4 bases and J 3 bases; nucleotides not matched to a gene: 8. CDR3 residues: CASSPGGTGLYEQYF. CDR3 nucleotide sequence: TGCGCCAGCAGCCCCGGTGGGACAGGGCTCTACGAGCAGTACTTC.

The rearrangement links TRBV4-2 to TRBJ2-3, with 8 bases matching TRBD1. Germline V CDR1 and CDR2: LGHNA, YNFKEQ. Trimming took 4 bases from V and 1 from J; bases not matched to a gene: 7. CDR3 length equals 16 residues. The CDR3 DNA is TGTGCCAGCAGCCTGCTCCCGGGACAGGGCACAGATACGCAGTATTTT. It specifies CASSLLPGQGTDTQYF.

J is TRBJ2-5 and V is TRBV20-1; 9 nucleotides align to TRBD2. Looked up from germline, CDR1 is DFQATT and CDR2 is SNEGSKA (reference sequence). Trimming cost V 3 bases and J 2 bases; bases outside gene matches: 4. This CDR3 comprises 14 residues. In DNA, the CDR3 is TGCAGTGCTAGCTACAGCGGGGGGCAAGAGACCCAGTACTTC. It encodes CSASYSGGQETQYF.

The chain links TRBV20-1 to TRBJ1-2; D remains unclear. The ends were cut back, 3 bases at V and 8 bases at J, with 19 bases in the middle. Germline CDR1 DFQATT, CDR2 SNEGSKA (reference sequence). The CDR3 contains 14 residues. CDR3 sequence reads: CSARDYKVLGGYTF. In nucleotides, the CDR3 is TGCAGTGCTAGGGATTATAAGGTCCTGGGGGGCTACACCTTC.